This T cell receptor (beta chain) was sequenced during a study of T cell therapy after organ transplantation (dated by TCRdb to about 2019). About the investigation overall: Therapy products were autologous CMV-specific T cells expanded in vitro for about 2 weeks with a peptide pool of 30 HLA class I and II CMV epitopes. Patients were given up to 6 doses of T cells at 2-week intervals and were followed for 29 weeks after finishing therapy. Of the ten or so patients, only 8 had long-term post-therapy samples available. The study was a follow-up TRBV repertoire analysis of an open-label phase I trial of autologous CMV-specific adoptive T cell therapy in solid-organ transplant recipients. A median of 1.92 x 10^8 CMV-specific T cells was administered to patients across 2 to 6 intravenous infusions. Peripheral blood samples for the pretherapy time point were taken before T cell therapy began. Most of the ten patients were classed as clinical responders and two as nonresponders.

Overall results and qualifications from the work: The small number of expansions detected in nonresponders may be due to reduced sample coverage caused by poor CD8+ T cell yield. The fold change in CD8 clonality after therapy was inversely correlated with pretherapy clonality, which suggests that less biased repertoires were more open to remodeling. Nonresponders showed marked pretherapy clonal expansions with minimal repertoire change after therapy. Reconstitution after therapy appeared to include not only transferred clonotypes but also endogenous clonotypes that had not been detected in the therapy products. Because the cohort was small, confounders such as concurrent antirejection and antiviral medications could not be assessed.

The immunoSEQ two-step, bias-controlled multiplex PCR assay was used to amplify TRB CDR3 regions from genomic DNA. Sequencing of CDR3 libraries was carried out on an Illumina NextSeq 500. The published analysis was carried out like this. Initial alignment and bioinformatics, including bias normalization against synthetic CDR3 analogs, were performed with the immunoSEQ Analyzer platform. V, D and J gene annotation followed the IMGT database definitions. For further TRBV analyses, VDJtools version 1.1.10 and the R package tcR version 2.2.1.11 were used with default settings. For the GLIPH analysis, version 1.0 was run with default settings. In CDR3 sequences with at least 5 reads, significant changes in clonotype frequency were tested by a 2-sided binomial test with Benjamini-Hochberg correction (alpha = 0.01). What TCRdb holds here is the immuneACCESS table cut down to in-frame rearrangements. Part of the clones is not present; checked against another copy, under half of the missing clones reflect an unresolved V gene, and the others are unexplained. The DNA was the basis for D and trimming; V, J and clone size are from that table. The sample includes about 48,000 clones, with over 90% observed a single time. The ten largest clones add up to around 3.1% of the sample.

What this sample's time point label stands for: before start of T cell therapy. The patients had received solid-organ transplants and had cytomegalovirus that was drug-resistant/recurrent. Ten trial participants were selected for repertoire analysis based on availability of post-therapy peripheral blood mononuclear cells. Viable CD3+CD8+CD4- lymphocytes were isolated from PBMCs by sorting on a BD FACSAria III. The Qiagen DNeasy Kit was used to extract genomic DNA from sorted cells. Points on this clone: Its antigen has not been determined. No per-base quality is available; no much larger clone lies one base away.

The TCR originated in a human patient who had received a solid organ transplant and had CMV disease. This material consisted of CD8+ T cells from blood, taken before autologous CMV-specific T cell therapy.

The CDR3 loop reads CASSQDFWDRGTDTGELFF. The nucleotides read TGCGCCAGCAGCCAAGATTTCTGGGACAGGGGGACCGATACCGGGGAGCTGTTTTTT. The chain is made from TRBV4-3 and TRBJ2-2; TRBD1 lines up with 11 middle nucleotides. The germline V gene specifies LGHNA as CDR1 and YSLEER as CDR2. The junction shows trimming of 0 bases on V and 5 bases on J, and the gene matches do not reach 11 bases of it. The CDR3, from cysteine to phenylalanine, totals 19 residues. CDR3 DNA only is kept here, 57 bases in frame from base 1.